These 20 T cell receptor beta chains share one sample of origin, sequenced in a study of cytomegalovirus exposure and HLA in healthy donors. Researchers ran the PCR with 60 Vbeta and 13 Jbeta primers. The protocol was immunoSEQ multiplex PCR, while the TCRdb copy is restricted to in-frame clones and leaves out a portion. Seen here are almost 200,000 clones, 65% to 90% observed once, and the top ten hold approximately 2.2%. The source material was PBMCs. Every receptor here comes from a woman aged 50 to 65 in good health and CMV-seronegative.

V and J are TRBV5-1 and TRBJ2-1, with 8 positions matching TRBD2. Germline V CDR1 and CDR2: SGHRS, YFSETQ. This CDR3 comprises 16 residues. With 4 bases clipped from V and 10 bases from J, the junction kept 16 bases outside the gene matches. Here the CDR3 reads CASSPIHTAGTREQFF. CDR3 bases: TGCGCCAGCAGCCCCATTCACACCGCCGGGACTAGAGAGCAGTTCTTC.

The chain couples TRBV4-2 to TRBJ2-2; 8 bases are a match to TRBD2. This CDR3 contains 17 residues. Losses at the gene ends were 0 bases for V and 4 bases for J; bases not matched to a gene: 7. The germline V gene has CDR1 LGHNA and CDR2 YNFKEQ. CDR3 in amino acids: CASSQDLGTSGTGELFF. The DNA of the CDR3 is TGTGCCAGCAGCCAAGATCTCGGGACTAGTGGCACCGGGGAGCTGTTTTTT.

This rearrangement joins TRBV7-2 to TRBJ2-1; TRBD2 matches at 11 bases. The V segment lost 1 base and the J segment 8 bases; nucleotides outside the gene matches: 7. Germline V CDR1 and CDR2: SGHTA, FQGNSA. The CDR3 is 16 amino acids. The CDR3 spells CASSLVPGLAADEQFF. Written as DNA, the CDR3 is TGTGCCAGCAGCTTAGTACCGGGACTAGCGGCCGATGAGCAGTTCTTC.

The rearrangement links TRBV28 to TRBJ2-2; 7 bases line up with TRBD1. Germline V lookup: CDR1 MDHEN, CDR2 SYDVKM. J gave up 5 bases and V 6 bases, and 9 bases lay outside the gene matches. The CDR3 loop spans 15 amino acids. The CDR3 DNA reads TGTGCCAGCAGGATCGACAGGGTTGAAACCGGGGAGCTGTTTTTT. Amino acids: CASRIDRVETGELFF.

The genes are TRBV10-1 and TRBJ1-1; tentatively, D is TRBD1 (5 bases). The CDR3 runs to 13 residues. Deletions cut 0 bases from V and 6 bases from J, with 8 bases between. Germline values: CDR1 WNHNN, CDR2 SYGVQD (reference sequence). The CDR3 spells CASSESAGAEAFF. CDR3 DNA: TGCGCCAGCAGTGAGTCGGCGGGGGCTGAAGCTTTCTTT.

V usage is TRBV6-7 and J usage is TRBJ1-2, with 7 bases identical to TRBD1. TRBV6-7 is identified as an open reading frame with a role that is uncertain. V shed 5 bases and J 0 bases; nucleotides not matched to a gene: 9. The CDR3 is 16 residues long. CDR3 in DNA: TGTGCCAGCAGTCATCACCCGGACAGGACTAACTATGGCTACACCTTC. Protein product: CASSHHPDRTNYGYTF.

This clone occurred a few times. The chain combines TRBV19 with TRBJ2-2; maybe TRBD2 (6 bases). CDR1 LNHDA and CDR2 SQIVND come from the germline V gene (reference sequence). This CDR3 comprises 12 residues. V was pared by 6 bases and J by 6 bases, with 8 bases between. The CDR3 DNA follows: TGTGCCAGTAGCGGGAGATCCGGGGAGCTGTTTTTT. This gives the protein CASSGRSGELFF.

CDR3 nucleotides: TGTGCCAGCAGTCCCGACAGGATCTCTGGAAACACCATATATTTT. Its translation: CASSPDRISGNTIYF. The chain is built from TRBV28 and TRBJ1-3; perhaps TRBD1 as D (6 bases). The CDR3 extends over 15 amino acids. Germline CDR1 MDHEN, CDR2 SYDVKM. V lost 5 bases, J lost 0 bases, and 11 bases lay in between.

The chain joins TRBV2 to TRBJ2-1, with 10 bases that match TRBD1. In germline, CDR1 is SNHLY, CDR2 FYNNEI. V trimming: 4 bases; J trimming: 6 bases; junction bases outside the gene matches: 3. This CDR3 spans 14 amino acids. As DNA, the CDR3 is TGTGCCAGCAGTGGGGACAGGGGAAGCAATGAGCAGTTCTTC. It yields the protein CASSGDRGSNEQFF.

This sequence joins TRBV4-3 and TRBJ2-5; 15 nucleotides match TRBD2. The CDR3 has 15 amino acids. Germline-derived CDR1 and CDR2 are LGHNA and YSLEER. The junction had 7 bases not matched to a gene; V was cut back by 4 bases and J by 10 bases. CDR3 bases: TGCGCCAGCAGCCCGGGACTAGCGGGAGGAGGGGGCCAGTACTTC. It specifies CASSPGLAGGGGQYF.

This rearrangement joins TRBV12-1 to TRBJ1-4; TRBD1 reflects the table's D call only, with no check against the DNA. TRBV12-1 is given as a pseudogene. The CDR3 runs to 16 residues. The CDR3 region has the DNA TGTGCCAGCAGCTCCCCTGGGGGACAGGGGGTGAAATACCTGTTTTTT. This translates into CASSSPGGQGVKYLFF.

The J gene is TRBJ2-2, the V gene TRBV28; 7 nucleotides match TRBD2. The CDR3 is 15 amino acids. Germline V gives CDR1 MDHEN, CDR2 SYDVKM. The V and J ends lost 2 bases and 5 bases, in that order; junction bases with no gene match: 5. CDR3 bases: TGTGCCAGCAGTTTAAGAGGGGAGGGGACCGGGGAGCTGTTTTTT. Amino acid sequence: CASSLRGEGTGELFF.

V and J are TRBV19 and TRBJ2-6; no firm D call. This CDR3 has 12 amino acids. Per germline, CDR1 LNHDA and CDR2 SQIVND (reference sequence). The V gene lost 10 bases and the J gene lost 0 bases, with 4 bases spanning the gap. The CDR3 bases are TGTGCCACAAACTCTGGGGCCAACGTCCTGACTTTC. Translation gives CATNSGANVLTF.

The chain couples TRBV28 to TRBJ2-5, with D uncertain. Per germline, CDR1 MDHEN and CDR2 SYDVKM. V lost 6 bases to trimming and J lost 2 bases, with 10 bases between them. The CDR3 extends over 13 amino acids. CDR3 loop: CASRRTWQETQYF. CDR3 DNA: TGTGCCAGCAGGCGAACTTGGCAAGAGACCCAGTACTTC.

This clone was observed a few times. J is TRBJ1-2 and V is TRBV27; D ambiguous. The CDR3 spans 12 residues. From germline, CDR1 is MNHEY and CDR2 SMNVEV (reference sequence). Trimming pared 6 bases from V and 4 bases from J, leaving 9 bases between. DNA for the CDR3: TGTGCCAGCAGGATCGGTTTCTATGGCTACACCTTC. Translation gives CASRIGFYGYTF.

V usage is TRBV27 and J usage is TRBJ2-5; TRBD1 might be the D (6 bases). The end of the DNA is better explained by TRBJ2-7, so the J call may be wrong. The CDR3 loop spans 11 amino acids. Germline CDR1 reads MNHEY; CDR2 reads SMNVEV (reference sequence). The CDR3 reads CASYTGNEQYF. As DNA, the CDR3 is TGTGCCAGCTACACAGGGAACGAGCAGTACTTC.

The chain recombines TRBV7-2 with TRBJ2-5; D unclear. The germline V gene encodes CDR1 SGHTA and CDR2 FQGNSA. The V end lost 3 bases, the J end lost 8 bases, and 10 bases lay between the germline ends. This CDR3 is built from 12 residues. The CDR3 sequence: CASSFTLETQYF. The CDR3 DNA is TGTGCCAGCAGCTTTACTTTAGAAACCCAGTACTTC.

J is TRBJ1-1 and V is TRBV9; 8 nucleotides line up with TRBD1. The germline V gene encodes CDR1 SGDLS and CDR2 YYNGEE. CDR3 length: 15 residues. With V trimmed by 2 bases and J by 2 bases, 5 bases remained unmatched. The CDR3 sequence is CASSVTGGTNTEAFF. Here the CDR3 DNA reads TGTGCCAGCAGCGTCACAGGGGGTACTAACACTGAAGCTTTCTTT.

The V gene is TRBV25-1, the J gene TRBJ1-1; no clear D gene. The germline V and J ends were trimmed by 5 bases and 3 bases, with 10 bases remaining between them. This CDR3 comprises 13 residues. The germline CDR1 and CDR2 sequences are MGHDK and SYGVNS. In DNA, the CDR3 is TGTGCCAGCAGTCTGGGAGCACACACTGAAGCTTTCTTT. Amino acid sequence: CASSLGAHTEAFF.

The chain combines TRBV15 with TRBJ2-5; D may be TRBD2 (7 bases). The CDR3 is made up of 16 amino acids. V lost 0 bases, J lost 5 bases, and 16 bases lay in between. Germline loops: CDR1 LNHNV, CDR2 YYDKDF (reference sequence). Here the CDR3 reads CATSREKRGRGETQYF. The CDR3, as DNA: TGTGCCACCAGCAGAGAGAAAAGGGGGAGGGGTGAGACCCAGTACTTC.